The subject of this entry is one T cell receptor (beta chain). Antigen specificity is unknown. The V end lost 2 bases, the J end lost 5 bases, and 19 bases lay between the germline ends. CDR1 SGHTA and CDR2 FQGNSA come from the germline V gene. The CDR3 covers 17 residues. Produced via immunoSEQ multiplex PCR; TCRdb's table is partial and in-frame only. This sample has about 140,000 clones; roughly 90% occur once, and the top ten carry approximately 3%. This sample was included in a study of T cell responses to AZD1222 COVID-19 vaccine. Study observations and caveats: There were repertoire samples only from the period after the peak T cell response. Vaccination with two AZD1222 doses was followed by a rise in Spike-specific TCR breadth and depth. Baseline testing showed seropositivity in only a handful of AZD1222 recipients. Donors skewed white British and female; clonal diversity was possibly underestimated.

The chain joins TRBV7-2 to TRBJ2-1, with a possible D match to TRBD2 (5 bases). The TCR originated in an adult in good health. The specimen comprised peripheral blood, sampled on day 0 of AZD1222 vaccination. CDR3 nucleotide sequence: TGTGCCAGCAGCTTACCGGAAAACGGACTGAGAAACAATGAGCAGTTCTTC. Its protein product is CASSLPENGLRNNEQFF.